The 29 T cell receptor beta chains given below trace back to one sample, sequenced in a study of vaccination effects on CD4 cells after COVID-19. Their antigens remain unidentified. Within the ViraFEST assay, antigen-specific CD4+ T cells underwent expansion with viral peptide pools prior to sequencing. CD4+ T cell isolation took place after less than 13 days of culture. The healthy vaccine recipients, who had no prior SARS-CoV-2 infection, showed negative nucleocapsid antibodies. Measured with immunoSEQ multiplex PCR; TCRdb has only the in-frame clones, and not every one. The table includes about 41,000 clones, 70% detected once. Sequenced material: CD4+ T cells from PBMCs cultured with HCoV-OC43 spike peptides, taken before COVID-19 vaccination. Subset indicated: HCoV-OC43 spike overlapping peptide pool stimulation. The source of these receptors is a human donor who received a COVID-19 vaccine.

Notes on this clone: The junction departs from the called germline gene at one end, perhaps through a read error. The chain joins TRBV7-7 to TRBJ2-5; D is possibly TRBD1 (5 bases). The CDR3 length is 13 residues. Looked up from germline, CDR1 is SSHAT and CDR2 is FNYEAQ (reference sequence). For the CDR3, the DNA is TGTGCTAGCAGCTTAGCAGGGTTGGAGACCCAGTACTTC. Its translation is CASSLAGLETQYF. The full variable domain, with the rest looked up from reference TRBV7-7 and TRBJ2-5, is GAGVSQSPRYKVTKRGQDVTLRCDPISSHATLYWYQQALGQGPEFLTYFNYEAQPDKSGLPSDRFSAERPEGSISTLTIQRTEQRDSAMYRCASSLAGLETQYFGPGTRLLVL.

V is TRBV18 and J is TRBJ1-2; possibly TRBD1 for D (5 bases). The germline CDR1 and CDR2 sequences are KGHSH and LQKENI. This CDR3 region has 14 residues. Deletions cut 0 bases from V and 5 bases from J, with 10 bases between. The CDR3 coding sequence is TGTGCCAGCTCACCACCAGGGGCAGCGTATGGCTACACCTTC. It codes for CASSPPGAAYGYTF.

The genes are TRBV7-2 and TRBJ2-3; D is perhaps TRBD2 (5 bases). There are 15 residues in the CDR3. Germline CDR1 reads SGHTA; CDR2 reads FQGNSA. Trimming took 2 bases from V and 2 from J, leaving 11 bases between them. The CDR3, as DNA: TGTGCCAGCAGCTTACCGTCGGGAATCACAGATACGCAGTATTTT. Translation gives CASSLPSGITDTQYF. The full variable domain, rest sourced from reference TRBV7-2 and TRBJ2-3, is GAGVSQSPSNKVTEKGKDVELRCDPISGHTALYWYRQSLGQGLEFLIYFQGNSAPDKSGLPSDRFSAERTGGSVSTLTIQRTQQEDSAVYLCASSLPSGITDTQYFGPGTRLTVL.

V gene TRBV2 combines with J gene TRBJ1-1; a possible D gene is TRBD1 (6 bases). Trimming pared 5 bases from V and 4 bases from J, leaving 17 bases between. The CDR3 length is 15 residues. Per the germline V gene, CDR1 is SNHLY and CDR2 is FYNNEI. CDR3 protein: CASSSEGGAGTEAFF. The CDR3 coding sequence is TGTGCCAGCAGTTCCGAGGGGGGTGCGGGCACTGAAGCTTTCTTT. Based on the CDR3 plus reference TRBV2 and TRBJ1-1, the full variable domain is EPEVTQTPSHQVTQMGQEVILRCVPISNHLYFYWYRQILGQKVEFLVSFYNNEISEKSEIFDDQFSVERPDGSNFTLKIRSTKLEDSAMYFCASSSEGGAGTEAFFGQGTRLTVV.

The rearrangement links TRBV7-2 to TRBJ2-1, with no clear D. V was trimmed by 5 bases and J by 8 bases, leaving 7 bases between them. The V gene's germline CDR1 is SGHTA and CDR2 FQGNSA. There are 11 residues in the CDR3. This CDR3 is CASSPLDEQFF. Here the CDR3 DNA reads TGTGCCAGCAGCCCCCTCGATGAGCAGTTCTTC.

The chain joins TRBV7-2 to TRBJ1-1; D may be TRBD1 (5 bases). The V end lost 4 bases, the J end lost 0 bases, and 15 bases lay between the germline ends. The CDR3 covers 16 residues. The germline gives CDR1 SGHTA, CDR2 FQGNSA. Here the CDR3 reads CASSSRGTAMNTEAFF. The DNA for the CDR3 is TGTGCCAGCAGCTCCCGGGGGACCGCGATGAACACTGAAGCTTTCTTT.

The V gene is TRBV19, the J gene TRBJ1-2; 9 bases match TRBD1. With V trimmed by 7 bases and J by 8 bases, 14 bases remained unmatched. Germline lookup yields CDR1 LNHDA and CDR2 SQIVND (reference sequence). This CDR3 has 15 residues. The CDR3 loop is CASTGMTGGRRGYTF. The CDR3 DNA reads TGTGCCAGTACCGGGATGACAGGGGGTCGGCGAGGCTACACCTTC.

The chain joins TRBV25-1 to TRBJ1-1; no clear D. V gave up 4 bases and J gave up 3 bases, with 24 bases separating them. CDR3 length: 18 residues. CDR1 and CDR2 from the germline V gene are MGHDK and SYGVNS. CDR3 DNA: TGTGCCAGCAGTGGTGGGCGGACCGCTGGGTCGTTGGACACTGAAGCTTTCTTT. Its protein product is CASSGGRTAGSLDTEAFF.

Only a few counts were recorded for this clone. The chain joins TRBV30 to TRBJ1-1; the D is unclear. CDR3 length: 13 residues. V gave up 2 bases and J gave up 10 bases, with 17 bases separating them. Germline CDR1 GTSNPN, CDR2 SVGIG (reference sequence). CDR3 in amino acids: CAWSTNGWRGAFF. Here the CDR3 DNA reads TGTGCCTGGAGTACAAACGGGTGGCGAGGAGCTTTCTTT.

The V call is TRBV9, the J call TRBJ2-5; D ambiguous. The length of the CDR3 is 14 residues. Germline-derived CDR1 and CDR2 are SGDLS and YYNGEE. Trimming took off 0 bases at V and 1 base at J, with 7 bases between the two ends. The CDR3 protein is CASSVDSVQETQYF. CDR3 nucleotide sequence: TGTGCCAGCAGCGTAGACTCGGTCCAAGAGACCCAGTACTTC.

This sequence joins TRBV5-1 and TRBJ2-7, with D tentatively TRBD1 (5 bases). This CDR3 contains 15 residues. The V gene lost 0 bases and the J gene lost 3 bases, with 13 bases spanning the gap. The germline CDR1 and CDR2 sequences are SGHRS and YFSETQ. The CDR3 spells CASSLGAGMSYEQYF. CDR3 sequence (DNA): TGCGCCAGCAGCTTGGGTGCAGGGATGAGCTACGAGCAGTACTTC.

This rearrangement joins TRBV12-3 or TRBV12-4 to TRBJ2-7; TRBD1 agrees at 7 bases. The CDR3 covers 13 residues. With V trimmed by 6 bases and J by 2 bases, 4 bases remained unmatched. For the CDR3, the DNA is TGTGCCAGCAGGGGGGACAGTGCCTACGAGCAGTACTTC. Translation: CASRGDSAYEQYF.

The chain recombines TRBV24-1 with TRBJ1-5; D gene uncertain. Deletions cut 6 bases from V and 2 bases from J, with 10 bases between. The germline V gene has CDR1 KGHDR and CDR2 SFDVKD. CDR3 size: 14 residues. DNA for the CDR3: TGTGCCACCAGTTCCGAATTGGGCAATCAGCCCCAGCATTTT. This codes for CATSSELGNQPQHF.

The chain carries TRBV5-6 and TRBJ1-6; no firm D call. Trimming left V 2 bases short and J 7 bases short, with 10 bases between. CDR3 length equals 14 residues. Germline-derived CDR1 and CDR2 are SGHDT and YYEEEE. CDR3 coding DNA: TGTGCCAGCAGCTTCGGGCTGGGGAATTCACCCCTCCACTTT. This sequence encodes CASSFGLGNSPLHF. Full variable domain (missing parts from reference TRBV5-6 and TRBJ1-6): DAGVTQSPTHLIKTRGQQVTLRCSPKSGHDTVSWYQQALGQGPQFIFQYYEEEERQRGNFPDRFSGHQFPNYSSELNVNALLLGDSALYLCASSFGLGNSPLHFGNGTRLTVT.

V is TRBV7-2 and J is TRBJ2-3; D remains unclear. Germline CDR1 reads SGHTA; CDR2 reads FQGNSA. The CDR3 has 16 amino acids. V dropped 4 bases and J dropped 5 bases, with 19 bases sitting between them. The CDR3 loop is CASSYLPGLLVDTQYF. The CDR3 DNA reads as TGTGCCAGCAGCTACTTACCGGGCCTCCTTGTAGATACGCAGTATTTT.

The chain is built from TRBV30 and TRBJ1-3, with 8 bases matching TRBD1. The germline gives CDR1 GTSNPN, CDR2 SVGIG (reference sequence). CDR3 length equals 14 residues. The V gene end was trimmed by 1 base and the J gene end by 2 bases; junction bases not matched to a gene: 1. The CDR3 sequence: CAWSGTGTGNTIYF. As DNA, the CDR3 is TGTGCCTGGAGTGGGACAGGGACTGGAAACACCATATATTTT.

The chain carries TRBV4-1 and TRBJ1-2; a weak D match, TRBD1 (6 bases). CDR3 length: 18 residues. Germline V gives CDR1 MGHRA, CDR2 YSYEKL. The ends were cut back, 1 base at V and 1 base at J, with 19 bases in the middle. The CDR3 loop is CASSQAVLRGRDNYGYTF. The CDR3 DNA sequence: TGCGCCAGCAGCCAAGCTGTCCTCAGGGGAAGGGATAACTATGGCTACACCTTC.

The chain recombines TRBV20-1 with TRBJ1-2; 7 nucleotides line up with TRBD1. The J segment lost 1 base and the V segment lost 3 bases, leaving 5 bases of the junction unmatched. This CDR3 spans 14 amino acids. Germline lookup yields CDR1 DFQATT and CDR2 SNEGSKA (reference sequence). Written as DNA, the CDR3 is TGCAGTGCTAGTTTCCAGGGGGTTAACTATGGCTACACCTTC. Translated: CSASFQGVNYGYTF.

V and J are TRBV5-1 and TRBJ2-3, with 9 bases matching TRBD2. The germline gives CDR1 SGHRS, CDR2 YFSETQ. The trim removed 6 bases at V and 2 bases at J, leaving 7 bases unmatched. The CDR3 is 15 amino acids. CDR3 sequence reads: CASMVSGGYTDTQYF. For the CDR3, the DNA is TGCGCCAGCATGGTTAGCGGGGGCTACACAGATACGCAGTATTTT.

V gene TRBV6-1 combines with J gene TRBJ1-6, with D possibly TRBD1 on 6 matching bases. The ends were cut back, 3 bases at V and 6 bases at J, with 12 bases in the middle. The CDR3 is 15 amino acids. Germline CDR1 reads MNHNS; CDR2 reads SASEGT. CDR3 DNA: TGTGCCAGCAGTGAGACATGGGGGCTTAATTCACCCCTCCACTTT. Translation gives CASSETWGLNSPLHF.

The chain employs TRBV28 and TRBJ1-2, with D hard to call. CDR1 is MDHEN and CDR2 is SYDVKM in the germline V gene. Trimming removed 2 bases from V and 3 bases from J, with 13 bases in between. The CDR3 contains 15 residues. The CDR3 region has the DNA TGTGCCAGCAGTTTAGGTGGAGGGAGGGACTATGGCTACACCTTC. It yields the protein CASSLGGGRDYGYTF.

V and J are TRBV7-2 and TRBJ1-6, with a tentative D call TRBD1 (6 bases). Germline CDR1 reads SGHTA; CDR2 reads FQGNSA. Trimming pared 6 bases from V and 10 bases from J, leaving 10 bases between. The CDR3 has 12 residues. CDR3 amino acids: CASRPGASPLHF. The CDR3 coding sequence is TGTGCCAGCAGACCAGGGGCCTCACCCCTCCACTTT.

The chain links TRBV7-9 to TRBJ2-1; 7 nucleotides agree with TRBD1. V lost 5 bases and J lost 3; bases outside the gene matches: 7. Germline V CDR1 and CDR2: SEHNR, FQNEAQ (reference sequence). CDR3 length: 15 residues. Written as DNA, the CDR3 is TGTGCCAGCAGCCCCAGGGGGATTGACTACAATGAGCAGTTCTTC. This sequence encodes CASSPRGIDYNEQFF.

CDR3 sequence: CASSFISAPGELFF. CDR3 in DNA: TGTGCCAGCAGCTTTATAAGCGCCCCCGGGGAGCTGTTTTTT. This chain links TRBV11-2 with TRBJ2-2; D remains unclear. Germline CDR1 is SGHAT and CDR2 is FQNNGV. V lost 3 bases to trimming and J lost 6 bases, with 11 bases between them. CDR3 length: 14 residues.

V is TRBV19 and J is TRBJ2-3; either TRBD1 or TRBD2 may fit D (5 bases each). V lost 5 bases and J lost 2, with 17 bases in between. The CDR3 sequence is 16 residues long. Germline V gene data show CDR1 as LNHDA and CDR2 as SQIVND (reference sequence). CDR3 sequence reads: CASSARDRDYTDTQYF. The CDR3 DNA sequence: TGTGCCAGTAGTGCCCGGGACCGAGACTACACAGATACGCAGTATTTT. The complete variable domain, with remaining parts taken from reference TRBV19 and TRBJ2-3, reads DGGITQSPKYLFRKEGQNVTLSCEQNLNHDAMYWYRQDPGQGLRLIYYSQIVNDFQKGDIAEGYSVSREKKESFPLTVTSAQKNPTAFYLCASSARDRDYTDTQYFGPGTRLTVL.

This clone was counted a few times. The chain joins TRBV7-2 to TRBJ2-5; D gene uncertain. The V and J ends lost 3 bases and 4 bases respectively, with 3 bases between them. This CDR3 contains 11 residues. Germline assignment: CDR1 SGHTA and CDR2 FQGNSA. CDR3 bases: TGTGCCAGCAGCTTCATAGAGACCCAGTACTTC. Its translation is CASSFIETQYF.

This chain connects TRBV2 to TRBJ1-2; a possible D gene is TRBD1 (6 bases). Trimming left V 6 bases short and J 4 bases short, with 18 bases between. Germline V gene data show CDR1 as SNHLY and CDR2 as FYNNEI. The CDR3 is 15 amino acids. CDR3 amino acids: CASRGDNRGIYGYTF. Here the CDR3 DNA reads TGTGCCAGCAGGGGGGACAATCGGGGAATCTATGGCTACACCTTC.

The rearrangement uses TRBV30 and TRBJ2-3; D uncertain. Germline V gene sequence: CDR1 GTSNPN, CDR2 SVGIG (reference sequence). This CDR3 region has 13 residues. V was clipped by 2 bases and J by 2 bases, with 8 bases between them. CDR3 nucleotide sequence: TGTGCCTGGAGTCGAAGGTCCACAGATACGCAGTATTTT. Translation: CAWSRRSTDTQYF.

The chain recombines TRBV28 with TRBJ2-7; D not resolved. Trimming took off 8 bases at V and 0 bases at J, with 14 bases between the two ends. Germline V gene sequence: CDR1 MDHEN, CDR2 SYDVKM. The CDR3 has 14 amino acids. CDR3 protein: CASFPRRSSYEQYF. CDR3 nucleotide sequence: TGTGCCAGCTTCCCCCGGCGGAGCTCCTACGAGCAGTACTTC.